This is a list of T cell receptor beta chains from one sample in a study of T cells in Graves' hyperthyroidism and ophthalmopathy. TCRdb redid the calling of the multiplex PCR reads with MiXCR, one entry per CDR3 protein. Found here are 250,000 or so distinct CDR3 sequences, over 12% of them singletons; the top ten hold 30% to 35%. The sample comprised blood. All receptors derive from a woman aged 50 to 60 with Graves' hyperthyroidism that later progressed to Graves' ophthalmopathy. Each CDR3 is given with its conserved first and last residue. Not all rows give a size; the values are once, few, many and, for expanded clones, a class.

CDR3 length | clone size | J gene | V gene | CDR3 protein
13 | few | TRBJ2-3 | TRBV6-2/TRBV6-3 | CASRGTDTDTQYF
14 | many | TRBJ2-1 | TRBV5-1 | CASSLRALNNEQFF
11 | many | TRBJ2-7 | TRBV30 | CAWSVIYEQYF
15 | many | TRBJ1-2 | TRBV12-3/TRBV12-4 | CASSFGTQFRYGYTF
17 | many | TRBJ2-1 | TRBV28 | CASSPPHPGSSYNEQFF
15 | . | TRBJ2-7 | TRBV7-2 | CASSLDTSGGYEQYF
15 | . | TRBJ2-3 | TRBV14 | CASSRPGLASDTQYF
15 | few | TRBJ1-5 | TRBV4-1 | CASSHMGQGVQPQHF
14 | many | TRBJ1-4 | TRBV6-2/TRBV6-3 | CASSSASDGEKLFF
16 | . | TRBJ2-1 | TRBV13 | CASSFLAGGGINEQFF
14 | many | TRBJ1-1 | TRBV12-3/TRBV12-4 | CASSLVGGQSEAFF
12 | many | TRBJ2-7 | TRBV5-1 | CASSGGAYEQYF
13 | many | TRBJ2-7 | TRBV5-1 | CASSLLQDYEQYF
17 | many | TRBJ2-3 | TRBV6-6 | CASSYSPLGGSTDTQYF
14 | many | TRBJ2-5 | TRBV28 | CASSPGQGRETQYF
15 | many | TRBJ2-1 | TRBV20-1 | CSARDHRLGDTEQFF
13 | many | TRBJ1-1 | TRBV5-6 | CASRGGWNTEAFF
14 | many | TRBJ2-7 | TRBV20-1 | CSAPGTSGKYEQYF
16 | . | TRBJ2-5 | TRBV2 | CASTGRASSGQETQYF
13 | many | TRBJ2-7 | TRBV6-1 | CASRRGAIYEQYF
15 | . | TRBJ2-3 | TRBV10-3 | CAIRPGTRITDTQYF
17 | . | TRBJ2-2 | TRBV3-1 | CASSQEFGPANTGELFF
16 | many | TRBJ2-3 | TRBV5-1 | CASSLALAGEGDTQYF
14 | medium-sized | TRBJ1-1 | TRBV2 | CASSVTKGTAEAFF
13 | few | TRBJ1-6 | TRBV5-8 | CASKWGGNSPLHF
13 | many | TRBJ2-5 | TRBV3-1 | CASKQGVQETQYF
18 | many | TRBJ2-7 | TRBV7-8 | CASSQGRASGRSSYEQYF
18 | . | TRBJ2-3 | TRBV6-5 | CASSYGGEVSSFTDTQYF
15 | few | TRBJ2-7 | TRBV6-4 | CASSVGLAGAGEQYF
15 | . | TRBJ2-1 | TRBV5-4 | CASSFKGISYNEQFF
20 | many | TRBJ2-1 | TRBV3-1 | CASSQDLTSGGISSYNEQFF
17 | many | TRBJ1-1 | TRBV7-3 | CASSQLPGGVWNTEAFF
15 | many | TRBJ1-5 | TRBV6-2/TRBV6-3 | CASRQGSTGNQPQHF
16 | . | TRBJ2-5 | TRBV24-1 | CATSDLGAEGQETQYF
14 | many | TRBJ2-3 | TRBV29-1 | CSGRGGTGSDTQYF
16 | many | TRBJ1-2 | TRBV2 | CASSESASGGVVGYTF
18 | . | TRBJ2-1 | TRBV19 | CASSIESWVAGGPSEQFF
15 | many | TRBJ2-7 | TRBV15 | CATSRDRDLAYEQYF
15 | . | TRBJ2-1 | TRBV19 | CASSITSGRMNEQFF
14 | many | TRBJ2-5 | TRBV7-9 | CASSLGNRQETQYF
13 | . | TRBJ1-2 | TRBV5-1 | CASSLDYRGGYTF
15 | . | TRBJ2-1 | TRBV19 | CASSNWDGGYNEQFF